The 2 T cell receptor beta chains below were found in one sample sequenced in a study of T cells in tumors after PD-1 blockade. Clones were sequenced by immunoSEQ multiplex PCR, and TCRdb holds only the in-frame ones, with some missing. The sample holds around 45,000 clones, around 80% seen once. The sample consisted of PBMCs, taken before anti-PD-1 therapy. These receptors originate from a human donor with advanced basal cell or squamous cell carcinoma (not recorded which).

The chain recombines TRBV2 with TRBJ2-1; 9 bases align to TRBD2. The V gene's germline CDR1 is SNHLY and CDR2 FYNNEI. The CDR3 has 15 residues. J was trimmed by 4 bases and V by 5 bases; bases with no gene match: 6. The CDR3 region is CASSLAGETYNEQFF. The CDR3 DNA sequence: TGTGCCAGCAGTTTAGCGGGAGAAACATACAATGAGCAGTTCTTC.

This chain links TRBV5-6 with TRBJ1-5, with D perhaps matching TRBD1 (5 bases). The germline gives CDR1 SGHDT, CDR2 YYEEEE. V was shortened by 0 bases and J by 6 bases, with 10 bases between the two germline ends. The CDR3 extends over 14 amino acids. CDR3 region: CASSLVGAGQPQHF. CDR3 coding DNA: TGTGCCAGCAGCTTGGTAGGGGCGGGTCAGCCCCAGCATTTT.